The source of this T cell receptor (beta chain) is a study of blood T cells in healthy people across ages (dated by TCRdb to about 2015). With regard to the full study: In model experiments, roughly one uniquely barcoded TCR beta cDNA molecule per two T cells was captured by template switching. Using deep sequencing normalized with unique cDNA molecular identifiers, the study measured how TCR beta repertoire diversity changes with age. Donors were grouped into four age groups: young (average 16 years), middle-aged (roughly 40), aged (around 66) and long-lived (about 89). To avoid experimental bias, donors of different ages were randomly spread across the sequencing lanes. Using the same blood draw, the study looked at two additional independent replicas of 1 million unique cDNA reads for two donors, one aged 18 to 29 and the other aged 80 or older.

General conclusions and limits of the study: Compared with the aged group, the long-lived group had more naive CD4+ T cells, fewer expanded clones and increased TCR diversity, a pattern suggesting age selection. Observed TCR beta diversity per million T cells fell roughly linearly with age, and a significant reduction was already apparent by age around 36. Since profiling was done on bulk unsorted PBMCs, naive and antigen-experienced compartments could not be conclusively compared. The CMV infection status of donors was not known, potentially confounding age-related changes in expanded clonotypes. Observed TCR beta diversity correlated strongly with the percentage of naive T cells measured by flow cytometry. Total diversity estimates from one million sequenced T cells were considered lower bounds and underestimates.

V is pruned by 4 bases and J by 11 bases, leaving 13 bases of the junction without a gene match. The CDR3 measures 14 amino acids from cysteine to phenylalanine. The kept DNA is CDR3 alone, 42 bases in frame from the first base. CDR1 and CDR2 are read off the germline V gene (reference sequence) as DFQATT and SNEGSKA. The donors were some 36 Caucasian individuals from Russia, aged roughly 6 to 95 years, who were systemically healthy. Approximately 10 milliliters of peripheral blood were collected from each donor into EDTA-treated Vacutainer tubes. Ficoll-Paque density-gradient centrifugation was used to isolate PBMCs, with at least 6.5 million per sample. Total RNA, at least 5 micrograms per sample, was extracted from PBMCs with Trizol reagent. For every donor, an aliquot of PBMCs went through flow cytometry to measure the percentages of naive CD45RAhigh/CD27high T cells. Preparation of the library involved 5' RACE. Data came from an Illumina HiSeq 2500. A second roughly 6 to 11 cycle PCR used a sample-barcoded 5' primer and a J-beta primer mix. A template-switch 5' adaptor carrying 12 random nucleotides introduced a unique molecular identifier onto each TCR beta cDNA molecule. At least 3 million CDR3-containing paired-end reads were obtained from each sample. First-strand cDNA was synthesized from all RNA with the Mint cDNA synthesis kit, primed by a TRBC-specific oligonucleotide. After uracil-DNA glycosylase treatment, a first 18-cycle PCR used universal primers M1SS and BC2_uni_R on all cDNA. The original pipeline was this. For normalization, 1 million high-quality reads were randomly selected from each sample, with every read carrying a distinct molecular identifier. Reads sharing molecular identifiers were discarded rather than binned into consensus sequences. MiTCR, set to a Q25 quality threshold and the strictest error-elimination algorithm, was used for CDR3 identification, clonotype clustering and error correction. A nonparametric unseen species model using Euler transformation provided a lower-bound estimate of total TCR beta diversity. TCRdb redid the processing of the public reads, applying fastp at Q25 and MiXCR, and retained in-frame beta chains. Rows with a matching CDR3 protein are joined into one entry that keeps the most common DNA and genes. TCRdb assigned the V and J calls; the authors' analysis was not used. This sample comprises approximately 900,000 distinct CDR3 sequences, about 48% of them detected only once. The biggest ten clones account for 13% of the sample.

Remarks on this clonotype: Its antigen target is currently unknown. Base qualities are not recorded, but no much larger clone differs from it by a single base.

This chain joins TRBV20-1 to TRBJ2-5, and 10 junction bases match TRBD1. This sequence was found in a man aged 25-45 years in good health. Input material: blood. The CDR3 loop reads CSAIPGQGFREQYF. The nucleotide sequence reads TGCAGTGCTATCCCGGGACAGGGGTTTCGGGAGCAGTACTTC.